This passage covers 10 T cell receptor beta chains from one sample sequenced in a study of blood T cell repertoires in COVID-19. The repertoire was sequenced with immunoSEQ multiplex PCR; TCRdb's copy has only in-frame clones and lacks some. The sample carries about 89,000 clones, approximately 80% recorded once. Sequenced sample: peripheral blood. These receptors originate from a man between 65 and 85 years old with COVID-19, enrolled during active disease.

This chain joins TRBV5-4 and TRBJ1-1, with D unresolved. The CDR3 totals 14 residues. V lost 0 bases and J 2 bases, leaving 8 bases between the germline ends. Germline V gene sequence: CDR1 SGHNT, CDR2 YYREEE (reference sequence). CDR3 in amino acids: CASSLGRANTEAFF. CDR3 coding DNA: TGTGCCAGCAGCTTGGGGAGGGCCAACACTGAAGCTTTCTTT. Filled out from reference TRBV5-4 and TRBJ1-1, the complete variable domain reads ETGVTQSPTHLIKTRGQQVTLRCSSQSGHNTVSWYQQALGQGPQFIFQYYREEENGRGNFPPRFSGLQFPNYSSELNVNALELDDSALYLCASSLGRANTEAFFGQGTRLTVV.

The CDR3 bases are TGCAGCGTTGATTGGGGGTTCACAGGGGCGACTGAAGCTTTCTTT. Translation: CSVDWGFTGATEAFF. The V gene is TRBV29-1, the J gene TRBJ1-1; 7 positions match TRBD1. The CDR3 contains 15 residues. The germline CDR1 and CDR2 sequences are SQVTM and ANQGSEA. V trimming: 3 bases; J trimming: 5 bases; junction bases outside the gene matches: 12. Full variable domain (rest looked up from reference TRBV29-1 and TRBJ1-1): SAVISQKPSRDICQRGTSLTIQCQVDSQVTMMFWYRQQPGQSLTLIATANQGSEATYESGFVIDKFPISRPNLTFSTLTVSNMSPEDSSIYLCSVDWGFTGATEAFFGQGTRLTVV.

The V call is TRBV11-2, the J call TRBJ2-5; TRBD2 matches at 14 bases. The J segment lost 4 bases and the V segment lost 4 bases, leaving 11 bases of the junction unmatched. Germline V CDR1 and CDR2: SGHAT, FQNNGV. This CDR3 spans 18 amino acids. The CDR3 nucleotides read TGTGCCAGCAGCTCTTCCGTTGTCGGACTAGCGGGAGGAGAGACCCAGTACTTC. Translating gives CASSSSVVGLAGGETQYF.

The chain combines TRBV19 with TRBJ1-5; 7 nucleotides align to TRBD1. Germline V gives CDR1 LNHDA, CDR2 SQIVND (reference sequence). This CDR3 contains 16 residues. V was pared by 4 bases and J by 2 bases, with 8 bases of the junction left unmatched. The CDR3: CASSTPQGKGNQPQHF. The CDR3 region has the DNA TGTGCCAGTAGTACCCCACAGGGGAAGGGCAATCAGCCCCAGCATTTT.

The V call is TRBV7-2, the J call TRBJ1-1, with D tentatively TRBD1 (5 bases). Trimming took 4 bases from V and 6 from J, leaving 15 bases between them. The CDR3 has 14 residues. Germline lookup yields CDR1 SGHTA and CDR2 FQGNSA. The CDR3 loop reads CASSSSGGVPEAFF. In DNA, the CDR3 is TGTGCCAGCAGCTCCAGCGGGGGGGTCCCTGAAGCTTTCTTT.

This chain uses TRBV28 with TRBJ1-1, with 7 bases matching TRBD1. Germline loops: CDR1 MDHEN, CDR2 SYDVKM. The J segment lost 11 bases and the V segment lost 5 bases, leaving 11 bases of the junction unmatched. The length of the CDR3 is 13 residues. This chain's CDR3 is CASSTGTARVAFF. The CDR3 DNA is TGTGCCAGCAGTACGGGGACAGCTAGGGTGGCTTTCTTT. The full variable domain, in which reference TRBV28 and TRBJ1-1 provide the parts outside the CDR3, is DVKVTQSSRYLVKRTGEKVFLECVQDMDHENMFWYRQDPGLGLRLIYFSYDVKMKEKGDIPEGYSVSREKKERFSLILESASTNQTSMYLCASSTGTARVAFFGQGTRLTVV.

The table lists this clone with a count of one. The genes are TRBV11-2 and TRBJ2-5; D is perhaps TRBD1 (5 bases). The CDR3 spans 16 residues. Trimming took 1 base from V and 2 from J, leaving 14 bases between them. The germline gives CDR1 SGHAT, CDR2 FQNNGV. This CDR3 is CASSLGVSTEQETQYF. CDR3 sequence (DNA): TGTGCCAGCAGCTTAGGGGTTTCGACAGAGCAAGAGACCCAGTACTTC.

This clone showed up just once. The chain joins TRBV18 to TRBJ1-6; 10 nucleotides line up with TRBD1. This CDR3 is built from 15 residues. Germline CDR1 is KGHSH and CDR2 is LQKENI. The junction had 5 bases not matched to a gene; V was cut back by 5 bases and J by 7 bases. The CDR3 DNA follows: TGTGCCAGCTCAGTTGGGACAGGGGTAAATTCACCCCTCCACTTT. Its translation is CASSVGTGVNSPLHF.

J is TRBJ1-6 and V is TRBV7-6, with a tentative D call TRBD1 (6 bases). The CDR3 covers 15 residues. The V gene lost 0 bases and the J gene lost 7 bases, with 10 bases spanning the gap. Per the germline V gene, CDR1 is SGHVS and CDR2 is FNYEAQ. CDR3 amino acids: CASSLAPRGNSPLHF. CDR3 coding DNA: TGTGCCAGCAGCTTAGCGCCCAGGGGAAATTCACCCCTCCACTTT.

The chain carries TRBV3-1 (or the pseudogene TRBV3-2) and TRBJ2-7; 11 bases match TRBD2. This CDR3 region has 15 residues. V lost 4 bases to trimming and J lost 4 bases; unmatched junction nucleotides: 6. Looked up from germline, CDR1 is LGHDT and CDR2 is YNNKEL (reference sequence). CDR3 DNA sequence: TGTGCCAGCAGCCCTAGACTAGCGGGGACTTACGAGCAGTACTTC. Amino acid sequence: CASSPRLAGTYEQYF.